Sequencing of this T cell receptor (beta chain) was carried out in a study of cytomegalovirus exposure and HLA in healthy donors. The overall study: Within an early data release were 65 million to 90 million unique TCRs drawn from HLA-typed donors. Study findings and constraints: Follow-up analysis later connected one missense variant in DCLRE1C with trimming of TCR beta V- and J-genes. Indistinguishability led to the exclusion of some V segments, TRBV6-2 and TRBV6-3 included. Most CMV-associated TCR beta chains were later found to appear HLA-restricted.

Primers for the PCR totalled 60 Vbeta and 13 Jbeta. The method was immunoSEQ multiplex PCR; TCRdb's version includes in-frame clones alone and lacks a portion of them. The repertoire table contains about 120,000 clones. CDR3 size: 15 residues. The germline gives CDR1 MNHNS, CDR2 SASEGT. The V end lost 7 bases, the J end lost 5 bases, and 21 bases lay between the germline ends. Turning to this clone: Its antigen remains unidentified.

This chain connects TRBV6-1 to TRBJ2-7; perhaps TRBD1 as D (6 bases). This receptor was identified in a woman aged 40 to 55 in good health and CMV-seropositive. Input material: PBMCs. The CDR3: CASTFGPHRAHEQYF. The DNA for the CDR3 is TGTGCCAGCACCTTTGGACCACACAGGGCACACGAGCAGTACTTC.